This passage covers 6 T cell receptor beta chains from one sample sequenced in a study of blood T cell repertoires in COVID-19. Only in-frame clones appear in the TCRdb table, and some are missing; sequencing was by immunoSEQ multiplex PCR. The data show about 190,000 clones, approximately 79% seen once. Sequences were obtained from peripheral blood. The receptors shown here come from a man between 50 and 59 years old who had recovered from COVID-19.

The chain combines TRBV20-1 with TRBJ1-5, with TRBD1 identical over 8 bases. CDR1 and CDR2 (germline): DFQATT, SNEGSKA (reference sequence). V was clipped by 3 bases and J by 7 bases; unmatched bases: 5. The CDR3 consists of 13 residues. CDR3 loop: CSASQTGVQPQHF. CDR3 bases: TGCAGTGCTAGTCAGACAGGGGTCCAGCCCCAGCATTTT.

The J gene is TRBJ2-3, the V gene TRBV30; 8 nucleotides align to TRBD2. The V segment lost 2 bases and the J segment 2 bases; nucleotides outside the gene matches: 9. Per the germline V gene, CDR1 is GTSNPN and CDR2 is SVGIG (reference sequence). The CDR3 consists of 16 residues. The chain's CDR3 is CAWSTRLAWDTDTQYF. The CDR3 bases are TGTGCCTGGAGTACAAGACTAGCGTGGGACACAGATACGCAGTATTTT. Filled out from reference TRBV30 and TRBJ2-3, the complete variable domain reads SQTIHQWPATLVQPVGSPLSLECTVEGTSNPNLYWYRQAAGRGLQLLFYSVGIGQISSEVPQNLSASRPQDRQFILSSKKLLLSDSGFYLCAWSTRLAWDTDTQYFGPGTRLTVL.

The chain links TRBV18 to TRBJ2-1, with a possible D match to TRBD2 (5 bases). V lost 3 bases and J lost 9, with 12 bases in between. The germline CDR1 and CDR2 sequences are KGHSH and LQKENI. This CDR3 region has 13 residues. CDR3 protein: CASSPLGGGEQFF. The CDR3 bases are TGTGCCAGCTCACCGCTTGGCGGAGGTGAGCAGTTCTTC.

About this clone itself: Other DNA sequences in this specimen translate into the identical CDR3. The chain has TRBV10-2 and TRBJ2-2; 8 bases align to TRBD2. Germline V gene data show CDR1 as WSHSY and CDR2 as SAAADI. V dropped 3 bases and J dropped 3; count of bases not matched to a gene: 3. The CDR3 contains 15 residues. DNA of the CDR3: TGCGCCAGCAGTGAAGCGGGAGTCTACACCGGGGAGCTGTTTTTT. Translation gives CASSEAGVYTGELFF.

This chain connects TRBV18 to TRBJ1-3; 8 nucleotides line up with TRBD1. Germline-derived CDR1 and CDR2 are KGHSH and LQKENI. With V trimmed by 6 bases and J by 0 bases, 4 bases remained unmatched. The CDR3 runs to 15 residues. The CDR3 protein is CASSRDRGSGNTIYF. The CDR3 DNA sequence: TGTGCCAGCTCGCGAGACAGGGGCTCTGGAAACACCATATATTTT.

The chain links TRBV5-8 to TRBJ1-6; D may be TRBD1 (6 bases). From germline, CDR1 is SGHTS and CDR2 YDEGEE. CDR3 length: 14 amino acids. The V end lost 4 bases, the J end lost 8 bases, and 13 bases lay between the germline ends. In nucleotides, the CDR3 is TGTGCCAGCAGCCGGGGACAATACGATTCACCCCTCCACTTT. Protein product: CASSRGQYDSPLHF.